The 5 T cell receptor beta chains below all came from one sample that was sequenced in a study of T cells in Graves' hyperthyroidism and ophthalmopathy. Researchers amplified the TCR beta CDR3 regions from RNA transcripts. During a first-round RT-PCR of the TCR CDR3, the HTBI primer set was used. TCRdb ran MiXCR on the multiplex PCR reads and lists one entry per CDR3 protein. The repertoire holds a few hundred thousand distinct CDR3 sequences, with more than 20% as singletons. The sequenced sample was blood. The source of these receptors is a man aged 45-65 years with Graves' hyperthyroidism.

This clonotype was counted a few times. The chain combines TRBV20-1 with TRBJ2-1; 9 nucleotides match TRBD2. V trimming: 2 bases; J trimming: 1 base; junction bases outside the gene matches: 3. Germline-derived CDR1 and CDR2 are DFQATT and SNEGSKA (reference sequence). The CDR3 totals 15 residues. The CDR3 nucleotides are TGCAGTGCTAGACTAGCGGGATTTTCCTACAATGAGCAGTTCTTC. The encoded protein is CSARLAGFSYNEQFF.

At least ten counts were recorded for this clonotype. J is TRBJ1-2 and V is TRBV3-1; D uncertain. Germline CDR1 is LGHDT and CDR2 is YNNKEL (reference sequence). The CDR3 runs to 14 residues. V lost 4 bases, J lost 6 bases, and 15 bases lay in between. The CDR3 loop reads CASSRTVGSHGYTF. The CDR3 region has the DNA TGTGCCAGCAGCCGCACGGTGGGATCCCATGGCTACACCTTC.

This chain uses TRBV7-6 with TRBJ1-4, with D possibly matching TRBD1 (5 bases). This CDR3 is built from 12 residues. CDR1 is SGHVS and CDR2 is FNYEAQ in the germline V gene. The germline V and J ends were trimmed by 5 bases and 8 bases, with 9 bases remaining between them. CDR3 in amino acids: CASSPGQEKLFF. As DNA, the CDR3 is TGTGCCAGCAGCCCTGGACAAGAAAAACTGTTTTTT.

As concerns this clonotype: A much larger clone lies one base from this, so it may be a read error. The chain recombines TRBV5-1 with TRBJ2-7, with TRBD1 matching over 7 bases. The CDR3 runs to 14 residues. Germline assignment: CDR1 SGHRS and CDR2 YFSETQ. DNA of the CDR3: TGCGCCAGCAAAGATCGGCAGGGGGTCTACGTGCAGTACTTC. Translation: CASKDRQGVYVQYF.

In its sample, this clonotype was seen many times. This chain connects TRBV28 to TRBJ2-3; 9 bases agree with TRBD2. The V gene's germline CDR1 is MDHEN and CDR2 SYDVKM. After removal of 5 bases from V and 8 bases from J, the junction contained 8 bases not matched to a gene. There are 14 residues in the CDR3. CDR3 sequence reads: CASSPRLAVSTQYF. The CDR3 coding sequence is TGTGCCAGCAGTCCACGACTAGCGGTTAGTACGCAGTATTTT.